This T cell receptor (beta chain) is drawn from a study of T cells in Graves' hyperthyroidism and ophthalmopathy. Study results and limitations: Peripheral blood also featured most of the thyroid clonotypes expanded above 0.001.

The CDR3 consists of 16 residues. Germline loops: CDR1 MNHNS, CDR2 SASEGT. The trim removed 5 bases at V and 0 bases at J, leaving 7 bases unmatched. These patients, aged 18 to 65, had recently diagnosed hyperthyroidism lasting under 2 months. Patients showing uncontrolled infection, other autoimmune disease, pregnancy or lactation were ineligible. This clonotype was recorded many times. Its specificity is unknown. TCR beta CDR3 regions were amplified from RNA transcripts. The TCR CDR3 first-round RT-PCR relied on the HTBI primer set. TCRdb ran MiXCR on the multiplex PCR reads and lists one entry per CDR3 protein. Seen here are around 210,000 distinct CDR3 sequences, about a sixth observed once, and the top ten hold 40% to 65%.

Material: blood. V and J are TRBV6-1 and TRBJ2-5, with 9 bases that match TRBD1. The origin of this receptor is a woman between 50 and 59 years old with Graves' hyperthyroidism. The CDR3 spells CASSPPGTGYQETQYF. CDR3 nucleotide sequence: TGTGCCAGCAGTCCCCCCGGGACAGGGTACCAAGAGACCCAGTACTTC.